This is a list of T cell receptor beta chains from one sample in a study of cytomegalovirus exposure and HLA in healthy donors. Here immunoSEQ multiplex PCR was the method, and the copy in TCRdb shows in-frame clones only, minus some. The table shows about 120,000 clones, with 80% occurring only once. Sequenced: PBMCs. Every receptor here comes from a man aged 25 to 45 in good health and CMV-seropositive. Both conserved end residues are part of each CDR3. The D gene is left open where the match is weak. Rows give clone size only sometimes, using once, few, many, or a class for an expanded clone.

>TRBJ1-1|TRBD1|TRBV29-1|.
CSVLTGGGISTEAFF
TGCAGCGTGCTTACAGGGGGGGGAATCAGCACTGAAGCTTTCTTT
>TRBJ1-3|.|TRBV11-3|few
CASSLGPGNTIYF
TGTGCCAGCAGCTTAGGGCCTGGAAACACCATATATTTT
>TRBJ1-1|TRBD1|TRBV9|few
CASSSLQGAKVNTEAFF
TGTGCCAGCAGCTCGCTACAGGGGGCGAAGGTGAACACTGAAGCTTTCTTT
>TRBJ1-2|.|TRBV4-1|few
CASSQDLGRVLYGYTF
TGCGCCAGCAGCCAAGATTTGGGCAGGGTTTTATATGGCTACACCTTC
>TRBJ2-7|TRBD1|TRBV27|few
CASSLGQSYEQYF
TGTGCCAGCAGTTTGGGACAGTCCTACGAGCAGTACTTC
>TRBJ2-3|.|TRBV19|once
CASSYRGDTQYF
TGTGCCAGTAGTTACCGAGGAGATACGCAGTATTTT
>TRBJ1-1|.|TRBV7-2|.
CASSPMWGAEAFF
TGTGCCAGCAGCCCAATGTGGGGGGCTGAAGCTTTCTTT
>TRBJ1-1|.|TRBV27|.
CASSLYGDTEAFF
TGTGCCAGCAGTTTGTACGGGGACACTGAAGCTTTCTTT
>TRBJ2-3|.|TRBV5-1|.
CASSARADTQYF
TGCGCCAGCAGCGCCCGGGCAGATACGCAGTATTTT
>TRBJ1-5|.|TRBV27|.
CASSSLSRQSSQHF
TGTGCCAGCAGTTCCCTGTCTCGACAGTCGTCCCAGCATTTT
>TRBJ2-5|TRBD2|TRBV2|.
CASSSGLADIETQYF
TGTGCCAGCAGCTCCGGACTAGCGGATATAGAGACCCAGTACTTC
>TRBJ1-4|TRBD1|TRBV30|.
CAWSGDRGNEKLFF
TGTGCCTGGAGTGGGGACAGGGGAAATGAAAAACTGTTTTTT
>TRBJ2-2|TRBD2|TRBV5-6|few
CASSLVTSANTGELFF
TGTGCCAGCAGCTTGGTGACTAGCGCTAACACCGGGGAGCTGTTTTTT
>TRBJ2-7|.|TRBV4-2|.
CASSPRTGTYEQYF
TGTGCCAGCAGCCCTCGGACGGGAACCTACGAGCAGTACTTC
>TRBJ2-2|.|TRBV25-1|.
CASSDPTGSAGELFF
TGTGCCAGCAGTGACCCTACGGGGAGCGCCGGGGAGCTGTTTTTT
>TRBJ2-5|.|TRBV20-1|.
CSAGRQETQYF
TGCAGTGCTGGGAGGCAAGAGACCCAGTACTTC
>TRBJ2-2|.|TRBV5-1|.
CASSLGWGLTGELFF
TGCGCCAGCAGCTTGGGCTGGGGCCTCACCGGGGAGCTGTTTTTT
>TRBJ2-3|TRBD1|TRBV7-6|.
CASSLWTGAIDTQYF
TGTGCCAGCAGCCTTTGGACAGGGGCGATAGATACGCAGTATTTT
>TRBJ1-2|.|TRBV5-6|once
CASSLAGGVNYGYTF
TGTGCCAGCAGCTTGGCCGGCGGTGTTAACTATGGCTACACCTTC
>TRBJ1-5|TRBD1|TRBV6-1|.
CASSERPGTGGRQPQHF
TGTGCCAGCAGTGAACGTCCTGGGACAGGGGGCCGTCAGCCCCAGCATTTT
>TRBJ2-3|TRBD2|TRBV9|once
CASKGTSGADTQYF
TGTGCCAGCAAAGGGACTAGCGGGGCGGATACGCAGTATTTT
>TRBJ2-7|TRBD1|TRBV6-1|.
CASRPGQGISYEQYF
TGTGCCAGCAGACCGGGACAGGGAATCTCCTACGAGCAGTACTTC
>TRBJ1-5|TRBD1|TRBV18|.
CASSPGQSYNQPQHF
TGTGCCAGCTCACCGGGACAGAGCTACAATCAGCCCCAGCATTTT
>TRBJ1-6|TRBD1|TRBV27|.
CASREDRGNSYNSPLHF
TGTGCCAGCAGGGAGGACAGGGGAAACTCCTATAATTCACCCCTCCACTTT
>TRBJ1-1|.|TRBV19|.
CASRIDRGTTEAFF
TGTGCCAGTAGAATCGATAGGGGCACGACTGAAGCTTTCTTT
>TRBJ2-7|TRBD1|TRBV18|.
CASSLLATGGYEQYF
TGTGCCAGCTCGCTCCTTGCAACAGGGGGGTACGAGCAGTACTTC
>TRBJ1-6|.|TRBV5-1|.
CASSLGTTGDYNSPLHF
TGCGCCAGCAGCTTGGGGACAACTGGGGATTATAATTCACCCCTCCACTTT
>TRBJ2-7|TRBD1|TRBV2|.
CASSPGQGPYEQYF
TGTGCCAGCAGCCCGGGACAGGGACCGTACGAGCAGTACTTC
>TRBJ2-1|.|TRBV9|.
CASSQEGTPSYNEQFF
TGTGCCAGCAGTCAAGAGGGGACACCCTCCTACAATGAGCAGTTCTTC
>TRBJ1-1|TRBD1|TRBV6-4|.
CATSQGVDTEAFF
TGTGCCACGTCCCAGGGGGTGGACACTGAAGCTTTCTTT
>TRBJ2-5|.|TRBV13|.
CASSLGLGADQETQYF
TGTGCCAGCAGCTTAGGCCTGGGAGCAGACCAAGAGACCCAGTACTTC
>TRBJ1-3|.|TRBV4-1|few
CASSQLYRHSGNTIYF
TGCGCCAGCAGCCAGCTCTACCGTCACTCTGGAAACACCATATATTTT
>TRBJ2-1|TRBD2|TRBV11-3|.
CASSSGLGVDNEQFF
TGTGCCAGCAGCTCGGGACTAGGTGTAGACAATGAGCAGTTCTTC
>TRBJ2-2|TRBD1|TRBV6-5|.
CASSDRVPAGELFF
TGTGCCAGCAGCGACAGGGTCCCGGCCGGGGAGCTGTTTTTT
>TRBJ1-1|.|TRBV5-5|.
CASVPQGLGTEAFF
TGTGCCAGCGTTCCCCAGGGCTTGGGCACTGAAGCTTTCTTT
>TRBJ1-1|.|TRBV21-1|.
CASSKSSVRPNTEAFF
TGTGCCAGCAGCAAAAGCTCGGTACGCCCAAACACTGAAGCTTTCTTT
>TRBJ1-1|TRBD1|TRBV10-3|.
CAIRGDRGPEAFF
TGTGCCATCAGGGGAGACAGGGGGCCTGAAGCTTTCTTT
>TRBJ1-1|TRBD1|TRBV4-1|.
CASSRDRGLQGEAFF
TGCGCCAGCAGCCGAGACAGGGGGCTGCAAGGAGAAGCTTTCTTT
>TRBJ2-7|.|TRBV27|.
CASSYSGQNYEQYF
TGTGCCAGCAGTTACTCGGGACAAAACTACGAGCAGTACTTC
>TRBJ2-2|.|TRBV7-6|.
CASSFRQIGDGELFF
TGTGCCAGCAGCTTCCGACAGATTGGTGACGGGGAGCTGTTTTTT
>TRBJ1-1|.|TRBV2|few
CAKTRTFLNTEAFF
TGTGCCAAGACCAGGACATTTCTCAACACTGAGGCTTTCTTT
>TRBJ1-3|.|TRBV19|once
CASAGESGNTIYF
TGTGCCAGTGCGGGCGAATCTGGAAACACCATATATTTT
>TRBJ1-2|.|TRBV30|.
CAWSGSVAGYGYTF
TGTGCCTGGAGTGGGTCGGTGGCGGGGTATGGCTACACCTTC
>TRBJ1-1|.|TRBV7-3|.
CASSPHLQGPSEAFF
TGTGCCAGCAGCCCTCATTTACAGGGCCCATCTGAAGCTTTCTTT